This T cell receptor beta chain derives from a study of T-cell reconstitution after alpha-beta-depleted transplantation in children. Study-level findings and limits: Hyperexpanded clones declined; after one year, newly produced T cells mostly supplied diversity. By about two months after transplant, alpha-beta T cells reportedly arose from several hundred graft clones that had expanded. In some patients, recipient T cells and intrathymic progenitors surviving conditioning explained high day-60 diversity.

Unique molecular identifiers were used in preparing the TCRbeta library. Via MiXCR, TCRdb re-called the PCR reads, giving one row per CDR3 protein. The table records about 20,000 distinct CDR3 sequences, 10% to 15% of them present only once. This clonotype was detected ten times or more. No antigen is known for it. With 5 bases removed from V and 7 bases from J, the gap between germline ends came to 12 bases. This CDR3 comprises 12 residues. Germline CDR1 and CDR2: DFQATT and SNEGSKA (reference sequence). This rearrangement joins TRBV20-1 to TRBJ2-1; the D gene could be TRBD1 or TRBD2 (5 bases each). Specimen: PBMCs, mostly from graft donor cells, collected 60 days after TCRalphabeta/CD19-depleted stem cell transplant. The source is a female patient aged 2-10 years who had a stem cell transplant for congenital amegakaryocytic thrombocytopenia, so the T cells may come from the graft donor. CDR3 protein: CSAYRGDNEQFF. The CDR3 DNA sequence: TGCAGTGCTTACAGAGGGGATAATGAGCAGTTCTTC.